Presented here are 21 T cell receptor beta chains from one specimen sequenced in a study of PD-L1 blockade in urothelial cancer. Using immunoSEQ multiplex PCR, the repertoire was profiled, and TCRdb retains in-frame clones only, with some absent. The table lists about 30,000 clones, roughly nine tenths of them singletons, with more than 6.5% in the top ten. This sample's time point: peripheral blood 6 weeks after treatment start. Sample: PBMCs, taken around atezolizumab (anti-PD-L1) treatment. The receptors come from a man at least 80 years old with urothelial cancer.

This rearrangement joins TRBV5-4 to TRBJ2-5, with 7 bases lining up with TRBD2. The V and J ends lost 2 bases and 2 bases, in that order; junction bases with no gene match: 9. Germline V lookup: CDR1 SGHNT, CDR2 YYREEE (reference sequence). The CDR3 is 16 residues long. For the CDR3, the DNA is TGTGCCAGCAGCTTTGGGGCAGCGGGGTCGCAAGAGACCCAGTACTTC. It is translated as CASSFGAAGSQETQYF.

The rearrangement uses TRBV5-6 and TRBJ2-2; 10 bases match TRBD2. V trimming: 0 bases; J trimming: 3 bases; junction bases outside the gene matches: 2. Per the germline V gene, CDR1 is SGHDT and CDR2 is YYEEEE. The CDR3 loop spans 16 amino acids. DNA for the CDR3: TGTGCCAGCAGCTTGGTGCTAGCGGGAGACACCGGGGAGCTGTTTTTT. Amino acid sequence: CASSLVLAGDTGELFF.

This sequence joins TRBV2 and TRBJ2-4; no firm D call. In germline, CDR1 is SNHLY, CDR2 FYNNEI. This CDR3 region has 14 residues. V lost 0 bases, J lost 0 bases, and 3 bases lay in between. CDR3 in amino acids: CASSEALAKNIQYF. CDR3 nucleotide sequence: TGTGCCAGCAGTGAAGCCTTAGCCAAAAACATTCAGTACTTC.

The CDR3 DNA is TGTGCCAGCAGTTATAAGACAGGGTATGACAATCAGCCCCAGCATTTT. It is translated as CASSYKTGYDNQPQHF. The rearrangement joins TRBV6-5 to TRBJ1-5, with TRBD1 identical over 7 bases. The length of the CDR3 is 16 residues. Germline V gives CDR1 MNHEY, CDR2 SVGAGI. Trimming cost V 3 bases and J 3 bases; bases outside gene matches: 8.

The V call is TRBV7-8, the J call TRBJ1-2; 7 bases agree with TRBD1. V lost 1 base and J lost 5; bases outside the gene matches: 7. CDR1 SGHVS and CDR2 FQNEAQ come from the germline V gene. This CDR3 is 15 amino acids long. The CDR3 protein is CASSLVGQKGYGYTF. The CDR3 nucleotides read TGTGCCAGCAGCTTAGTGGGACAGAAAGGATATGGCTACACCTTC. Complete variable domain (other parts from reference TRBV7-8 and TRBJ1-2): GAGVSQSPRYKVAKRGQDVALRCDPISGHVSLFWYQQALGQGPEFLTYFQNEAQLDKSGLPSDRFFAERPEGSVSTLKIQRTQQEDSAVYLCASSLVGQKGYGYTFGSGTRLTVV.

The chain employs TRBV6-5 and TRBJ2-5; the D is unclear. Looked up from germline, CDR1 is MNHEY and CDR2 is SVGAGI. V dropped 7 bases and J dropped 4 bases, with 4 bases sitting between them. This CDR3 spans 10 amino acids. The CDR3 here is CASTGETQYF. The CDR3 DNA is TGTGCCAGCACCGGAGAGACCCAGTACTTC.

The V gene is TRBV4-1, the J gene TRBJ2-1; 9 bases fit TRBD1. The CDR3 contains 15 residues. V shed 6 bases and J 8 bases; nucleotides not matched to a gene: 11. Germline V gives CDR1 MGHRA, CDR2 YSYEKL. The CDR3, as DNA: TGCGCCAGCAGTATCAGGACAGGGGTCAAGGATGAGCAGTTCTTC. Residues: CASSIRTGVKDEQFF.

The V gene is TRBV7-8, the J gene TRBJ2-1; 12 nucleotides match TRBD2. Trimming took 1 base from V and 0 from J; bases not matched to a gene: 1. Germline V gene lookup returns CDR1 SGHVS and CDR2 FQNEAQ. The CDR3 runs 17 residues. The CDR3 region has the DNA TGTGCCAGCAGCTTAGGACTAGCGGGAGTCTCCTACAATGAGCAGTTCTTC. Its translation: CASSLGLAGVSYNEQFF.

For the CDR3, the DNA is TGCGCCAGCAGTCAGGACTTGGGAGAGCAGTACTTC. Residues: CASSQDLGEQYF. V is TRBV10-2 and J is TRBJ2-7, with D maybe TRBD2 (5 bases). The CDR3 consists of 12 residues. V lost 5 bases and J lost 7, with 12 bases in between. CDR1 is WSHSY, CDR2 SAAADI, per germline.

V usage is TRBV5-1 and J usage is TRBJ1-1, with 7 bases fitting TRBD1. CDR1 and CDR2 (germline): SGHRS, YFSETQ. CDR3 size: 13 residues. Germline trimming cut 4 bases from V and 3 bases from J; bases unmatched to any gene: 3. The CDR3 region has the DNA TGCGCCAGCAGCACCGACAGGGACACTGAAGCTTTCTTT. The encoded protein is CASSTDRDTEAFF.

This chain connects TRBV5-1 to TRBJ1-4; the match to TRBD1 covers 9 bases. CDR3 length: 16 amino acids. CDR1 is SGHRS, CDR2 YFSETQ, per germline. J gave up 7 bases and V 0 bases, and 7 bases lay outside the gene matches. The CDR3 sequence is CASSLAVGTGTEKLFF. In DNA, the CDR3 is TGCGCCAGCAGCTTGGCCGTAGGGACAGGGACTGAAAAACTGTTTTTT. Variable domain in full (rest from reference TRBV5-1 and TRBJ1-4): KAGVTQTPRYLIKTRGQQVTLSCSPISGHRSVSWYQQTPGQGLQFLFEYFSETQRNKGNFPGRFSGRQFSNSRSEMNVSTLELGDSALYLCASSLAVGTGTEKLFFGSGTQLSVL.

V usage is TRBV20-1 and J usage is TRBJ2-5; no definite D call. The CDR3 is made up of 11 amino acids. Trimming shortened V by 1 base and J by 9 bases, and 9 bases separated the two germline ends. Per germline, CDR1 DFQATT and CDR2 SNEGSKA (reference sequence). CDR3 loop: CSARGGQAQYF. The CDR3 DNA follows: TGCAGTGCTAGAGGTGGCCAGGCCCAGTACTTC.

The genes are TRBV14 and TRBJ2-7; 10 nucleotides align to TRBD1. Germline CDR1 SGHDN, CDR2 FVKESK. The CDR3 has 13 residues. V lost 5 bases, J lost 4 bases, and 2 bases stayed unmatched. In nucleotides, the CDR3 is TGTGCCAGCAGCAGGACAGGGGGGTACGAGCAGTACTTC. This encodes CASSRTGGYEQYF.

The sample holds one count of this clone. This chain joins TRBV5-4 and TRBJ2-5, with 7 bases lining up with TRBD2. The ends lost 4 bases at V and 5 bases at J; junction bases unmatched: 11. Germline-derived CDR1 and CDR2 are SGHNT and YYREEE (reference sequence). This CDR3 comprises 15 residues. The CDR3 DNA reads TGTGCCAGCAGCCCGTTGGGGGGGAGATCGGAGACCCAGTACTTC. It translates to CASSPLGGRSETQYF.

V usage is TRBV11-3 and J usage is TRBJ2-3, with 8 positions matching TRBD1. V gave up 5 bases and J gave up 5 bases; unmatched junction bases: 9. This CDR3 has 15 amino acids. The germline V gene has CDR1 SGHNT and CDR2 YENEEA. CDR3: CASSPSDRDQDTQYF. The DNA of the CDR3 is TGTGCCAGCAGCCCCTCGGACAGGGATCAAGATACGCAGTATTTT.

The chain joins TRBV6-4 to TRBJ2-5, with 10 bases lining up with TRBD1. V was clipped by 4 bases and J by 3 bases; unmatched bases: 5. Germline V gene data show CDR1 as MRHNA and CDR2 as SNTAGT. This CDR3 has 15 residues. The CDR3 spells CASSVTGGLKETQYF. The DNA for the CDR3 is TGTGCCAGCAGTGTGACAGGGGGCCTGAAAGAGACCCAGTACTTC.

This chain joins TRBV5-4 and TRBJ2-5; TRBD2 matches at 9 bases. CDR3 length equals 15 residues. The V gene end was trimmed by 0 bases and the J gene end by 1 base; junction bases not matched to a gene: 1. From germline, CDR1 is SGHNT and CDR2 YYREEE (reference sequence). For the CDR3, the DNA is TGTGCCAGCAGCTTGGGACTAGCGGTCCAAGAGACCCAGTACTTC. Protein: CASSLGLAVQETQYF.

V and J are TRBV7-2 and TRBJ2-1; D is possibly TRBD2 (6 bases). The V gene lost 7 bases and the J gene lost 8 bases, with 24 bases spanning the gap. The CDR3 runs to 16 residues. Germline CDR1 is SGHTA and CDR2 is FQGNSA. CDR3 loop: CASIIKVGLTLHEQFF. The CDR3 nucleotides read TGTGCCAGCATCATCAAGGTGGGACTTACCCTGCATGAGCAGTTCTTC.

This clone was observed a handful of times. The V call is TRBV11-2, the J call TRBJ2-7; D may be TRBD2 (5 bases). Trimming left V 3 bases short and J 2 bases short, with 8 bases between. The CDR3 length is 13 residues. Germline V gives CDR1 SGHAT, CDR2 FQNNGV. The CDR3 DNA reads as TGTGCCAGCAGCTTGACGGGGACCTACGAGCAGTACTTC. Translating gives CASSLTGTYEQYF.

The CDR3 region has the DNA TGTGCCAGCAGCGCACGACAGGGAGAAAAACTGTTTTTT. It encodes CASSARQGEKLFF. This chain uses TRBV5-6 with TRBJ1-4, with 7 bases matching TRBD1. Germline lookup yields CDR1 SGHDT and CDR2 YYEEEE. The V segment lost 4 bases and the J segment 8 bases; nucleotides outside the gene matches: 5. The length of the CDR3 is 13 residues. Complete variable domain (other parts from reference TRBV5-6 and TRBJ1-4): DAGVTQSPTHLIKTRGQQVTLRCSPKSGHDTVSWYQQALGQGPQFIFQYYEEEERQRGNFPDRFSGHQFPNYSSELNVNALLLGDSALYLCASSARQGEKLFFGSGTQLSVL.

The rearrangement links TRBV23-1 to TRBJ1-2, with D possibly being TRBD1 (6 bases). TRBV23-1 is classed as an ORF, of uncertain function. Trimming took 0 bases from V and 3 from J, leaving 20 bases between them. The CDR3 loop spans 18 amino acids. Here the CDR3 reads CASSQSDYRDPSDYGYTF. The DNA for the CDR3 is TGCGCCAGCAGTCAATCGGATTACAGGGATCCTTCTGACTATGGCTACACCTTC.